The source of this T cell receptor (beta chain) is a study of T cells in Graves' hyperthyroidism and ophthalmopathy. At the level of the study: Peripheral blood collection took place at initial diagnosis, before any treatment.

Broader study findings: From stable hyperthyroidism, ophthalmopathy was set apart by a 13 V-J model. Most thyroid-expanded clonotypes above 0.001 were also found in blood.

V was cut by 6 bases and J by 2 bases, with 7 bases left in between. The CDR3 is 12 amino acids. Only a few counts were recorded for this clonotype. The antigen is not known. RNA transcripts gave rise to amplified TCR beta CDR3 regions. TCR CDR3 regions were first amplified by RT-PCR with HTBI primers. From the multiplex PCR reads, TCRdb called clonotypes with MiXCR, one entry per CDR3 protein. Of a few hundred thousand distinct CDR3 sequences in the sample, approximately 17% were seen once. Ophthalmopathy patients all had a Clinical Activity Score of at least 3, a NOSPECS grade of at least 4 and disease under 3 months old.

Sequenced material: blood. The gene calls are TRBV12-3 or TRBV12-4 and TRBJ1-2; D not certain. The receptor comes from a man between 18 and 35 years old with Graves' ophthalmopathy. The CDR3 sequence: CASSYMNYGYTF. In DNA form, the CDR3 reads TGTGCCAGCAGCTATATGAACTATGGCTACACCTTC.